The rows below give T cell receptor beta chains drawn from one sample of a study of beta chain features in type 1 diabetes. The assay was immunoSEQ multiplex PCR, and TCRdb's table has in-frame clones only and misses some. The sample lists 630,000 or so clones; over 11% were seen once. The sequenced sample consisted of naive CD4+ T cells from blood. The receptors were sampled from a man younger than 35 with type 1 diabetes. Each CDR3 is given with its conserved first and last residue. D genes are given only for firm matches. The listing skips clone size in some rows; elsewhere it reads once, few, many or a size class.

J gene: TRBJ1-1
D gene: TRBD1
V gene: TRBV6-6
clone size: NA
CDR3 protein: CASSLRDSPAGAFF
CDR3 DNA: TGTGCCAGCAGTCTCCGGGACAGTCCCGCGGGAGCTTTCTTT

J gene: TRBJ1-5
D gene: TRBD1
V gene: TRBV30
clone size: NA
CDR3 protein: CAWSGGQSSNQPQHF
CDR3 DNA: TGTGCCTGGAGTGGGGGACAGAGTAGCAATCAGCCCCAGCATTTT

J gene: TRBJ2-5
D gene: NA
V gene: TRBV5-1
clone size: few
CDR3 protein: CASSLAGGEETQYF
CDR3 DNA: TGCGCCAGCAGCTTGGCCGGCGGAGAAGAGACCCAGTACTTC

J gene: TRBJ2-2
D gene: TRBD1
V gene: TRBV4-2
clone size: few
CDR3 protein: CASRRTGENTGELFF
CDR3 DNA: TGTGCCAGCAGGCGTACAGGGGAGAACACCGGGGAGCTGTTTTTT

J gene: TRBJ2-7
D gene: NA
V gene: TRBV11-2
clone size: NA
CDR3 protein: CASNSGQGYYEQYF
CDR3 DNA: TGTGCCAGCAATTCGGGGCAGGGTTATTACGAGCAGTACTTC

J gene: TRBJ2-1
D gene: NA
V gene: TRBV4-2
clone size: NA
CDR3 protein: CASSQDLGAFTPYNEQFF
CDR3 DNA: TGTGCCAGCAGCCAAGATCTGGGCGCCTTTACCCCTTACAATGAGCAGTTCTTC

J gene: TRBJ2-7
D gene: NA
V gene: TRBV20-1
clone size: NA
CDR3 protein: CSALAGYEQYF
CDR3 DNA: TGCAGTGCGCTCGCCGGCTACGAGCAGTACTTC

J gene: TRBJ2-1
D gene: NA
V gene: TRBV5-6
clone size: few
CDR3 protein: CASSFGQAGSEQFF
CDR3 DNA: TGTGCCAGCAGCTTCGGACAGGCGGGAAGTGAGCAGTTCTTC

J gene: TRBJ1-5
D gene: TRBD1
V gene: TRBV30
clone size: few
CDR3 protein: CAWSGTGGSQPQHF
CDR3 DNA: TGTGCCTGGAGTGGGACAGGGGGCTCACAGCCCCAGCATTTT

J gene: TRBJ1-1
D gene: NA
V gene: TRBV5-1
clone size: NA
CDR3 protein: CASSPAMGYEAFF
CDR3 DNA: TGCGCCAGCAGCCCCGCGATGGGCTACGAAGCTTTCTTT

J gene: TRBJ2-1
D gene: NA
V gene: TRBV5-1
clone size: NA
CDR3 protein: CASSLVGPYNEQFF
CDR3 DNA: TGCGCCAGCAGCTTGGTAGGCCCCTACAATGAGCAGTTCTTC

J gene: TRBJ2-7
D gene: TRBD1
V gene: TRBV30
clone size: few
CDR3 protein: CAGNSDRRSYEQYF
CDR3 DNA: TGTGCCGGTAACTCGGACAGGCGATCCTACGAGCAGTACTTC

J gene: TRBJ1-1
D gene: NA
V gene: TRBV11-1
clone size: few
CDR3 protein: CASSLESPGEAFF
CDR3 DNA: TGTGCCAGCAGCTTAGAATCCCCCGGTGAAGCTTTCTTT

J gene: TRBJ2-1
D gene: TRBD1
V gene: TRBV19
clone size: NA
CDR3 protein: CASETGGNYNEQFF
CDR3 DNA: TGTGCCAGTGAGACAGGGGGTAACTACAATGAGCAGTTCTTC

J gene: TRBJ1-5
D gene: TRBD1
V gene: TRBV5-6
clone size: NA
CDR3 protein: CASTQGQGQPQHF
CDR3 DNA: TGTGCCAGCACACAGGGGCAGGGTCAGCCCCAGCATTTT

J gene: TRBJ2-1
D gene: NA
V gene: TRBV11-2
clone size: few
CDR3 protein: CASSKLGINEQFF
CDR3 DNA: TGTGCCAGCAGCAAATTAGGGATCAATGAGCAGTTCTTC

J gene: TRBJ2-1
D gene: TRBD2
V gene: TRBV4-3
clone size: few
CDR3 protein: CASSQGTSGASSYNEQFF
CDR3 DNA: TGCGCCAGCAGCCAAGGCACTAGCGGGGCGAGCTCCTACAATGAGCAGTTCTTC

J gene: TRBJ2-7
D gene: NA
V gene: TRBV10-3
clone size: few
CDR3 protein: CAISESRVSEQYF
CDR3 DNA: TGTGCCATCAGTGAGTCGCGGGTGAGCGAGCAGTACTTC

J gene: TRBJ2-7
D gene: NA
V gene: TRBV4-1
clone size: NA
CDR3 protein: CASSQVLGTLPYEQYF
CDR3 DNA: TGCGCCAGCAGCCAAGTTCTCGGGACTCTCCCCTACGAGCAGTACTTC

J gene: TRBJ1-3
D gene: TRBD1
V gene: TRBV30
clone size: NA
CDR3 protein: CASSDRGGNTIYF
CDR3 DNA: TGTGCCTCCAGCGACAGGGGTGGAAACACCATATATTTT

J gene: TRBJ1-4
D gene: NA
V gene: TRBV15
clone size: few
CDR3 protein: CATSIGRGENEKLFF
CDR3 DNA: TGTGCCACCAGCATCGGACGGGGGGAGAATGAAAAACTGTTTTTT

J gene: TRBJ2-3
D gene: NA
V gene: TRBV29-1
clone size: NA
CDR3 protein: CSVWRGPKGDTQYF
CDR3 DNA: TGCAGCGTCTGGAGGGGGCCCAAGGGGGATACGCAGTATTTT